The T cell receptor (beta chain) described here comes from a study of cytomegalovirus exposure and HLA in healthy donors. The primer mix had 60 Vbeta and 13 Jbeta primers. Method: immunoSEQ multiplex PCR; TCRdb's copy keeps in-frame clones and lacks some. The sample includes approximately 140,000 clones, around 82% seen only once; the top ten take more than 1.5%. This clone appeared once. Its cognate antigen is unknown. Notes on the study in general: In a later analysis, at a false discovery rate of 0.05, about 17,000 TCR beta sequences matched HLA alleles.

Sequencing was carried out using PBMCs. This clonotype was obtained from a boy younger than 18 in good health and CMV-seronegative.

CDR3 in DNA: TGTGCCAGCAGCCCGAGCGGGGGGGCCGGGGAGACCCAGTACTTC. This gives the protein CASSPSGGAGETQYF. The chain joins TRBV9 to TRBJ2-5; 10 positions match TRBD2. The V gene end was trimmed by 4 bases and the J gene end by 5 bases; junction bases not matched to a gene: 8. Germline assignment: CDR1 SGDLS and CDR2 YYNGEE. The CDR3 runs to 15 residues.